A single sample is the source of the 27 T cell receptor beta chains below, sequenced in a study of T cells in Graves' hyperthyroidism and ophthalmopathy. Authors of the study amplified TCR beta CDR3 regions from RNA transcripts. HTBI primers were used for first-round RT-PCR of the TCR CDR3. MiXCR, applied by TCRdb to the multiplex PCR reads, yields one record per CDR3 protein. The sample has around 700,000 distinct CDR3 sequences, around 40% seen once. What was sequenced was blood. The receptors were sampled from a woman aged 40 to 50 with Graves' hyperthyroidism.

The chain joins TRBV10-3 to TRBJ2-7, with 9 nucleotides matching TRBD2. Trimming removed 3 bases from V and 4 bases from J; junction bases left unmatched: 7. The CDR3 covers 15 residues. Germline V gene data show CDR1 as ENHRY and CDR2 as SYGVKD. The CDR3 loop reads CAISDGIAGVYEQYF. CDR3 nucleotide sequence: TGTGCCATCAGTGATGGGATAGCGGGAGTTTACGAGCAGTACTTC.

This clonotype has a handful of counts. The chain uses TRBV6-5 and TRBJ1-2; maybe TRBD1 (6 bases). Germline V gene lookup returns CDR1 MNHEY and CDR2 SVGAGI. The CDR3 covers 15 residues. V lost 4 bases, J lost 6 bases, and 18 bases lay in between. The CDR3 region is CASSLYTGTQDGYTF. In DNA form, the CDR3 reads TGTGCCAGCAGTTTATATACCGGGACACAGGATGGCTACACCTTC.

The chain couples TRBV10-1 to TRBJ2-7; no definite D call. The V gene's germline CDR1 is WNHNN and CDR2 SYGVQD (reference sequence). CDR3 length: 10 amino acids. V was clipped by 11 bases and J by 7 bases, with 12 bases between them. The CDR3 DNA reads as TGCGCCGGGGTGGTCAATGAGCAGTACTTC. This gives the protein CAGVVNEQYF.

The rearrangement links TRBV10-1 to TRBJ2-5; 10 bases map to TRBD1. The V and J ends lost 9 bases and 5 bases, in that order; junction bases with no gene match: 15. Germline loops: CDR1 WNHNN, CDR2 SYGVQD (reference sequence). CDR3 length: 16 residues. This CDR3 is CARITPPGTGVETQYF. CDR3 in DNA: TGCGCCAGGATTACCCCCCCCGGGACAGGGGTGGAGACCCAGTACTTC.

This clonotype was counted many times. V is TRBV20-1 and J is TRBJ1-4, with 9 positions matching TRBD1. The CDR3 extends over 13 amino acids. Germline lookup yields CDR1 DFQATT and CDR2 SNEGSKA (reference sequence). Trimming cost V 5 bases and J 8 bases; bases outside gene matches: 6. CDR3 region: CSASDRGVEKLFF. The CDR3, as DNA: TGCAGTGCTTCGGACAGGGGAGTGGAAAAACTGTTTTTT.

The rearrangement uses TRBV15 and TRBJ1-2, with D tentatively TRBD1 (5 bases). The CDR3 totals 15 residues. CDR1 LNHNV and CDR2 YYDKDF come from the germline V gene (reference sequence). V was cut by 3 bases and J by 6 bases, with 17 bases left in between. The DNA of the CDR3 is TGTGCCACCAGCAGTTTCAAGGGCGGGACGAATGGCTACACCTTC. Its protein is CATSSFKGGTNGYTF.

This chain connects TRBV9 to TRBJ2-7; unclear D gene. The CDR3 spans 15 residues. The V end was cut by 0 bases, the J end by 2 bases, with 12 bases between. Germline V gene lookup returns CDR1 SGDLS and CDR2 YYNGEE. DNA of the CDR3: TGTGCCAGCAGCGTAGATCCTCTTAACCCCTACGAGCAGTACTTC. Translated: CASSVDPLNPYEQYF.

This clonotype showed up many times. V usage is TRBV19 and J usage is TRBJ1-5; perhaps TRBD1 as D (5 bases). The CDR3 length is 16 residues. Germline V gene lookup returns CDR1 LNHDA and CDR2 SQIVND (reference sequence). Deletions cut 1 base from V and 0 bases from J, with 10 bases between. The CDR3 coding sequence is TGTGCCAGTAGTATAGTACGGGGGGATAGCAATCAGCCCCAGCATTTT. This encodes CASSIVRGDSNQPQHF.

Concerning this clonotype itself: This could be a read error, since a much larger clone is one nucleotide away. The rearrangement joins TRBV4-1 to TRBJ1-2; 8 bases fit TRBD1. Germline CDR1 is MGHRA and CDR2 is YSYEKL. The CDR3 is 15 residues long. V shed 5 bases and J 10 bases; nucleotides not matched to a gene: 15. The CDR3 DNA is TGCGCCAGCAGCAGACAGGGGAAGGAGGTTGATGCCTACACCTTC. Translation gives CASSRQGKEVDAYTF.

This clonotype has only a few counts. This rearrangement joins TRBV18 to TRBJ2-7; D is perhaps TRBD1 (5 bases). This CDR3 contains 13 residues. V was clipped by 4 bases and J by 5 bases, with 12 bases between them. Germline CDR1 KGHSH, CDR2 LQKENI. The CDR3 loop is CASSLRDVDEQYF. The CDR3 bases are TGTGCCAGCTCACTCAGGGATGTGGACGAGCAGTACTTC. Full variable domain (rest looked up from reference TRBV18 and TRBJ2-7): NAGVMQNPRHLVRRRGQEARLRCSPMKGHSHVYWYRQLPEEGLKFMVYLQKENIIDESGMPKERFSAEFPKEGPSILRIQQVVRGDSAAYFCASSLRDVDEQYFGPGTRLTVT.

This clonotype has a count of ten or more. The chain has TRBV11-3 and TRBJ1-2, with no clear D. With 5 bases removed from V and 1 base from J, the gap between germline ends came to 8 bases. The CDR3 runs to 13 residues. Germline assignment: CDR1 SGHNT and CDR2 YENEEA. In nucleotides, the CDR3 is TGTGCCAGCAGCGGACGGAGTAACTATGGCTACACCTTC. Its protein is CASSGRSNYGYTF.

The chain employs TRBV14 and TRBJ1-3; D is unclear. Germline lookup yields CDR1 SGHDN and CDR2 FVKESK. Trimming cost V 6 bases and J 4 bases, with 10 bases left between them. This CDR3 has 13 residues. Written as DNA, the CDR3 is TGTGCCAGCAGGGTACCCGGAGGAAACACCATATATTTT. As protein: CASRVPGGNTIYF.

As for this clonotype: A much larger clone differs by one base, so this may be a read error. The CDR3 spells CASSGFDRGQGDTF. CDR3 DNA sequence: TGTGCCAGCAGCGGTTTCGACAGGGGGCAAGGCGACACCTTC. The gene calls are TRBV7-2 and TRBJ1-2; 10 bases agree with TRBD1. Germline CDR1 is SGHTA and CDR2 is FQGNSA. This CDR3 is 14 amino acids long. V trimming: 5 bases; J trimming: 12 bases; junction bases outside the gene matches: 12.

The CDR3 sequence: CSARAPGAPTEAFF. The CDR3 DNA reads as TGCAGTGCTAGAGCCCCAGGTGCCCCCACTGAAGCTTTCTTT. The chain links TRBV20-1 to TRBJ1-1, with no clear D. CDR3 length: 14 amino acids. Trimming left V 1 base short and J 4 bases short, with 13 bases between. Germline V gene sequence: CDR1 DFQATT, CDR2 SNEGSKA (reference sequence).

CDR3 in amino acids: CATSSKGLYGYNEKLFF. DNA for the CDR3: TGTGCCACCAGCAGTAAGGGACTCTATGGCTACAATGAAAAACTGTTTTTT. The chain couples TRBV15 to TRBJ1-4; D might be TRBD1 (5 bases). Germline V gene sequence: CDR1 LNHNV, CDR2 YYDKDF (reference sequence). The V end was cut by 3 bases, the J end by 5 bases, with 19 bases between. The CDR3 sequence is 17 residues long.

The genes are TRBV5-1 and TRBJ1-2; no definite D call. The V gene lost 4 bases and the J gene lost 3 bases, with 16 bases spanning the gap. The CDR3 length is 15 residues. Germline V gene lookup returns CDR1 SGHRS and CDR2 YFSETQ. CDR3 amino acids: CASSQESREYYGYTF. CDR3 sequence (DNA): TGCGCCAGCAGCCAAGAAAGTCGGGAGTACTATGGCTACACCTTC.

The chain is built from TRBV20-1 and TRBJ1-4; a weak D match, TRBD1 (5 bases). V gave up 2 bases and J gave up 8 bases, with 15 bases separating them. Per germline, CDR1 DFQATT and CDR2 SNEGSKA (reference sequence). This CDR3 region has 14 residues. DNA for the CDR3: TGCAGTGCTAGAAATGGGCAGGGCTGGGAAAAACTGTTTTTT. Residues: CSARNGQGWEKLFF.

The table lists this clonotype with many counts. The CDR3 sequence is CATSDLYSDSNQPQHF. In DNA, the CDR3 is TGTGCCACCAGTGATTTGTACAGCGATAGCAATCAGCCCCAGCATTTT. This chain joins TRBV24-1 and TRBJ1-5; D not resolved. Trimming shortened V by 0 bases and J by 0 bases, and 8 bases separated the two germline ends. Germline lookup yields CDR1 KGHDR and CDR2 SFDVKD. This CDR3 is built from 16 residues.

This clonotype was counted many times. The V and J genes are TRBV6-6 and TRBJ1-6; D remains ambiguous. Germline CDR1 MNHNY, CDR2 SVGAGI (reference sequence). This CDR3 spans 13 amino acids. V was pared by 5 bases and J by 8 bases, with 10 bases between. CDR3 sequence (DNA): TGTGCCAGCAGTCCCAGCTGGGATTCACCCCTCCACTTT. It encodes CASSPSWDSPLHF.

This rearrangement joins TRBV28 to TRBJ1-1; D not certain. The germline gives CDR1 MDHEN, CDR2 SYDVKM. V shed 1 base and J shed 4 bases, with 7 bases lying between them. The CDR3 has 13 amino acids. CDR3: CASSLSSLTEAFF. The CDR3 nucleotides read TGTGCCAGCAGTTTATCCTCACTCACTGAAGCTTTCTTT.

The CDR3 loop is CASRDSGERTDTQYF. The CDR3 coding sequence is TGTGCCAGCAGGGACAGTGGCGAGAGGACAGATACGCAGTATTTT. The V gene is TRBV2, the J gene TRBJ2-3; D may be TRBD1 (6 bases). V lost 6 bases, J lost 3 bases, and 16 bases lay in between. This CDR3 comprises 15 residues. Germline lookup yields CDR1 SNHLY and CDR2 FYNNEI.

The rearrangement uses TRBV29-1 and TRBJ1-5; 7 nucleotides line up with TRBD1. The CDR3 contains 13 residues. The germline V gene has CDR1 SQVTM and CDR2 ANQGSEA. V lost 6 bases to trimming and J lost 2 bases; unmatched junction nucleotides: 4. The CDR3 sequence: CSVATGGNQPQHF. The DNA of the CDR3 is TGCAGCGTAGCCACAGGGGGCAATCAGCCCCAGCATTTT.

This clonotype has only a few counts. This chain links TRBV10-3 with TRBJ2-2, with D perhaps matching TRBD1 (5 bases). CDR1 and CDR2 from the germline V gene are ENHRY and SYGVKD. The CDR3 consists of 16 residues. Between the trimmed V and J ends, which lost 2 bases and 2 bases, there was a span of 12 bases. DNA for the CDR3: TGTGCCATCAGTGAGAAAGTGGACACAAACACCGGGGAGCTGTTTTTT. Its protein is CAISEKVDTNTGELFF.

This clonotype showed up many times. This chain uses TRBV6-4 with TRBJ1-2, with D uncertain. In germline, CDR1 is MRHNA, CDR2 SNTAGT. This CDR3 spans 13 amino acids. Trimming removed 2 bases from V and 9 bases from J, with 13 bases in between. The CDR3 reads CASSDPNSRSYTF. The CDR3 DNA reads as TGTGCCAGCAGTGACCCGAACAGTAGGAGCTACACCTTC.

The V gene is TRBV19, the J gene TRBJ1-5; the D gene is possibly TRBD1 (5 bases). Germline V CDR1 and CDR2: LNHDA, SQIVND (reference sequence). CDR3 length equals 15 residues. V was clipped by 5 bases and J by 0 bases, with 11 bases between them. CDR3 region: CASSWDFNSNQPQHF. The CDR3 region has the DNA TGTGCCAGTAGTTGGGACTTCAATAGCAATCAGCCCCAGCATTTT.

This chain connects TRBV12-3 or TRBV12-4 to TRBJ2-2; no firm D call. Trimming shortened V by 6 bases and J by 6 bases, and 14 bases separated the two germline ends. This CDR3 has 14 residues. The CDR3 region has the DNA TGTGCCAGCAGCCAAAACAGATTCTCCGGGGAGCTGTTTTTT. Translated, it gives CASSQNRFSGELFF.

Note on this clonotype: A much larger clone lies a single base off, so this may be a read error. The rearrangement joins TRBV5-4 to TRBJ1-1; D ambiguous. CDR1 and CDR2 from the germline V gene are SGHNT and YYREEE (reference sequence). Trimming took off 4 bases at V and 9 bases at J, with 19 bases between the two ends. This CDR3 contains 14 residues. The CDR3 sequence: CASSPGGLTAQAFF. The CDR3 region has the DNA TGTGCCAGCAGCCCAGGAGGACTTACTGCACAAGCTTTCTTT.